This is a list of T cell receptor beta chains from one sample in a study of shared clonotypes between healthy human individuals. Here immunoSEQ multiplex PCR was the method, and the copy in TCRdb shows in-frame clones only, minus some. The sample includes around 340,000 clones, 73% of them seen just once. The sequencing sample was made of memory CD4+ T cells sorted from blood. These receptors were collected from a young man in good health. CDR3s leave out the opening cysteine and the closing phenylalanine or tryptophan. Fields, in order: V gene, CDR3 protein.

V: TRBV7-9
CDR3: ASSLQSGGGF

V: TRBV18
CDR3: ASSLRDRSYEQY

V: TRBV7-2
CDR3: ASSTRTGNEQY

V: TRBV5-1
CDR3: ASSLFPGTGIYEQY

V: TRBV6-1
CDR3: ASSEQVTSTDTQY

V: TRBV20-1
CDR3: SASFETQY

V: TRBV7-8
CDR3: ASSLFLTGNNEQF

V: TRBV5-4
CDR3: ASSLGVAGDVYEQY

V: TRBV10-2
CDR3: ASSEIPPGRVGEKLF

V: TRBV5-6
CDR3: ASSLNRGQGNSPLH

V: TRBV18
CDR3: ASSPDRQETQY

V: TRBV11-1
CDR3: ASSFAGYKNIQY

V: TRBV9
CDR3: ASSSRQGPNEKLF

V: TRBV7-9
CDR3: ASSLRQGNTEAF

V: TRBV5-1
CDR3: ASSRGQVNYEQY

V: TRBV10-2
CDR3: ASRQGNTEAF